Below, 21 T cell receptor beta chains from the same sample are listed, as sequenced in a study of blood T cells in healthy people across ages. A J-beta primer mix and a sample-barcoded 5' primer were used in a second PCR of about 7 to 12 cycles. TCRdb re-called the 5' RACE reads through MiXCR, storing one row per CDR3 protein. Of more than 900,000 distinct CDR3 sequences in the sample, 25% to 35% are singletons; the top ten hold around 9.6%. In addition, the sample was reused for a study of T cells of mothers and their children.

The sequencing sample was made of blood. These receptors were obtained from a woman aged 40 to 50 in good health.

J is TRBJ2-7 and V is TRBV5-1; D tentatively fits TRBD1 or TRBD2 (5 bases each). This CDR3 comprises 15 residues. Between the trimmed V and J ends, which lost 2 bases and 7 bases, there was a span of 19 bases. The germline CDR1 and CDR2 sequences are SGHRS and YFSETQ. This CDR3 reads CASSFRDLPDNEQYF. In DNA, the CDR3 is TGCGCCAGCAGCTTCCGGGACCTCCCTGACAATGAGCAGTACTTC.

In this sample, this clonotype turned up a few times. The genes are TRBV12-3 or TRBV12-4 and TRBJ2-3; possibly TRBD1 or TRBD2 for D (7 bases each). There are 14 residues in the CDR3. The V end lost 8 bases, the J end lost 2 bases, and 14 bases lay between the germline ends. The CDR3: CASQGGVYTDTQYF. The CDR3 region has the DNA TGTGCCAGCCAGGGGGGGGTTTACACAGATACGCAGTATTTT.

The chain recombines TRBV5-5 with TRBJ2-1; D is unresolved. The CDR3 totals 18 residues. Germline V CDR1 and CDR2: SGHKS, YYEKEE (reference sequence). V was trimmed by 0 bases and J by 5 bases, leaving 21 bases between them. CDR3 coding DNA: TGTGCCAGCAGCTTGGGGGGTTCCAGGCCTCGGCTTAACAATGAGCAGTTCTTC. This encodes CASSLGGSRPRLNNEQFF.

This chain uses TRBV5-6 with TRBJ2-3, with no clear D. Germline V CDR1 and CDR2: SGHDT, YYEEEE. This CDR3 region has 15 residues. V lost 0 bases and J 2 bases, leaving 10 bases between the germline ends. CDR3 in amino acids: CASSLGAEITDTQYF. The DNA of the CDR3 is TGTGCCAGCAGCTTGGGGGCAGAAATCACAGATACGCAGTATTTT.

This clonotype has only one observation. The rearrangement links TRBV18 to TRBJ1-5, with D possibly matching TRBD1 (6 bases). V lost 4 bases, J lost 0 bases, and 10 bases lay in between. The CDR3 has 15 amino acids. Germline V gene data show CDR1 as KGHSH and CDR2 as LQKENI. CDR3 residues: CASSHDRNSNQPQHF. The CDR3 coding sequence is TGTGCCAGCTCACACGACAGGAATAGCAATCAGCCCCAGCATTTT.

The sample holds many counts of this clonotype. CDR3 nucleotides: TGCAGTGCTCTCGCATCGTACGAGCAGTACTTC. Residues: CSALASYEQYF. The rearrangement uses TRBV20-1 and TRBJ2-7; D is unclear. CDR3 length: 11 amino acids. V shed 5 bases and J shed 4 bases, with 9 bases lying between them. Germline CDR1 and CDR2: DFQATT and SNEGSKA (reference sequence).

V usage is TRBV7-2 and J usage is TRBJ2-3; D call uncertain. V was cut by 2 bases and J by 1 base, with 13 bases left in between. This CDR3 spans 16 amino acids. Germline loops: CDR1 SGHTA, CDR2 FQGNSA. This CDR3 is CASSLMLIMGTDTQYF. CDR3 DNA: TGTGCCAGCAGCTTAATGCTCATAATGGGCACAGATACGCAGTATTTT.

In its sample, this clonotype was seen many times. V and J are TRBV12-3 or TRBV12-4 and TRBJ2-5; D may be TRBD1 or TRBD2 (5 bases each). The CDR3 contains 18 residues. Trimming took off 3 bases at V and 4 bases at J, with 24 bases between the two ends. CDR3 in DNA: TGTGCCAGCAGTTTGCCCATCCGGGACCAAACAGGAGGAGAGACCCAGTACTTC. It codes for CASSLPIRDQTGGETQYF.

Only a few counts were recorded for this clonotype. This sequence joins TRBV12-3 or TRBV12-4 and TRBJ1-4; possibly TRBD1 for D (5 bases). Trimming took 5 bases from V and 8 from J, leaving 15 bases between them. This CDR3 contains 14 residues. Here the CDR3 reads CASSLRDAGEKLFF. CDR3 nucleotide sequence: TGTGCCAGCAGTCTCCGGGACGCAGGGGAAAAACTGTTTTTT.

At least ten counts were recorded for this clonotype. The chain recombines TRBV14 with TRBJ1-1; possibly TRBD1 for D (5 bases). Trimming took 1 base from V and 8 from J, leaving 8 bases between them. Germline loops: CDR1 SGHDN, CDR2 FVKESK. The CDR3 has 12 amino acids. The CDR3 loop reads CASSQAYREAFF. The CDR3 bases are TGTGCCAGCAGCCAAGCGTACAGGGAAGCTTTCTTT.

Remarks on this clonotype: One end of the junction fails to match germline, which may point to a read error. V gene TRBV9 combines with J gene TRBJ2-6; no clear D gene. The CDR3 has 15 residues. The germline V gene has CDR1 SGDLS and CDR2 YYNGEE. This CDR3 is CASSVGVGPANVRTF. The CDR3 bases are TGTGCCAGCAGCGTAGGGGTAGGACCGGCCAACGTCCGGACTTTC.

There are a few counts of this clonotype. The chain combines TRBV30 with TRBJ1-2; D call uncertain. Germline CDR1 is GTSNPN and CDR2 is SVGIG (reference sequence). The germline V and J ends were trimmed by 1 base and 8 bases, with 23 bases remaining between them. The CDR3 is made up of 16 amino acids. CDR3 loop: CAWSAGINSKSIGYTF. The CDR3 region has the DNA TGTGCCTGGAGTGCTGGGATCAACAGCAAAAGTATCGGCTACACCTTC.

This clonotype was seen only a few times. In DNA form, the CDR3 reads TGTGCCACCAGCCCGACAGGGGAAAAACTGTTTTTT. It specifies CATSPTGEKLFF. The chain joins TRBV15 to TRBJ1-4, with 7 positions matching TRBD1. The CDR3 is 12 amino acids. Germline V gene sequence: CDR1 LNHNV, CDR2 YYDKDF (reference sequence). J was trimmed by 8 bases and V by 5 bases; bases with no gene match: 2.

The chain joins TRBV28 to TRBJ1-1; 11 bases agree with TRBD1. Germline V gene data show CDR1 as MDHEN and CDR2 as SYDVKM. The CDR3 runs 16 residues. V trimming: 6 bases; J trimming: 4 bases; junction bases outside the gene matches: 10. CDR3 in DNA: TGTGCCAGCAGCCGTCTCCTGGGACAGGGGGGCACTGAAGCTTTCTTT. This encodes CASSRLLGQGGTEAFF.

This clonotype turned up a few times. The rearrangement uses TRBV12-3 or TRBV12-4 and TRBJ1-5; TRBD1 agrees at 10 bases. The junction had 3 bases not matched to a gene; V was cut back by 3 bases and J by 4 bases. The CDR3 runs to 15 residues. Here the CDR3 reads CASSFGTGENQPQHF. CDR3 DNA sequence: TGTGCCAGCAGTTTTGGGACAGGGGAGAATCAGCCCCAGCATTTT.

The rearrangement uses TRBV6-5 and TRBJ2-4; D perhaps matches TRBD2 (6 bases). Trimming removed 0 bases at V and 13 bases at J, with 25 bases between. Looked up from germline, CDR1 is MNHEY and CDR2 is SVGAGI. This CDR3 is built from 17 residues. CDR3 sequence reads: CASSYSSVGGAAGKQYF. As DNA, the CDR3 is TGTGCCAGCAGTTACTCCTCCGTGGGCGGGGCCGCCGGTAAGCAGTACTTC.

This clonotype has a count of ten or more. The rearrangement uses TRBV9 and TRBJ1-1; D gene ambiguous. This CDR3 comprises 16 residues. Trimming took 3 bases from V and 5 from J, leaving 20 bases between them. Germline V gives CDR1 SGDLS, CDR2 YYNGEE. CDR3 bases: TGTGCCAGCAGCGACGTTCCGGAGGGAAGGAGGACTGAAGCTTTCTTT. Protein sequence: CASSDVPEGRRTEAFF.

This clonotype came up many times. This sequence joins TRBV15 and TRBJ1-2; D is possibly TRBD1 (5 bases). Germline CDR1 LNHNV, CDR2 YYDKDF (reference sequence). The CDR3 spans 16 residues. Trimming took 0 bases from V and 1 from J, leaving 12 bases between them. The CDR3 DNA follows: TGTGCCACCAGCAGAGATGGGGGGAGAAGTAACTATGGCTACACCTTC. Amino acids: CATSRDGGRSNYGYTF.

This clonotype has a count of ten or more. This rearrangement joins TRBV5-1 to TRBJ1-2; D is uncertain. Germline V CDR1 and CDR2: SGHRS, YFSETQ. V was cut by 1 base and J by 2 bases, with 12 bases left in between. This CDR3 contains 15 residues. CDR3 residues: CASSLRGYDNYGYTF. The CDR3 nucleotides are TGCGCCAGCAGCTTGAGAGGGTATGACAACTATGGCTACACCTTC.

This clonotype was counted at least ten times. This chain links TRBV29-1 with TRBJ2-3; 9 nucleotides align to TRBD1. In germline, CDR1 is SQVTM, CDR2 ANQGSEA. The V and J ends lost 6 bases and 6 bases, in that order; junction bases with no gene match: 10. This CDR3 region has 14 residues. The CDR3 coding sequence is TGCAGCGTGACCCGGGACAGGGTTGGCGATACGCAGTATTTT. Protein product: CSVTRDRVGDTQYF.

This clonotype has a count of ten or more. The genes are TRBV6-1 and TRBJ2-1; no reliable D call. Trimming left V 3 bases short and J 5 bases short, with 20 bases between. The CDR3 spans 17 residues. CDR1 and CDR2 from the germline V gene are MNHNS and SASEGT. CDR3 region: CASSDPSRRSSNNEQFF. The CDR3 coding sequence is TGTGCCAGCAGTGATCCCTCTAGGCGCTCTTCTAACAATGAGCAGTTCTTC.